This T cell receptor (beta chain) is drawn from a study of cytomegalovirus exposure and HLA in healthy donors. Overall study: Across more than 350 genotyped donors, about 80% landed in the Caucasian-associated ancestry cluster. Study results and limitations: Reports credit the classifier with highly specific, highly sensitive diagnosis of cytomegalovirus status. HLA-A and HLA-B allele assignments for most subjects were reportedly predicted accurately using TCR beta sequences.

A word on this clone: The target antigen is unknown.

CDR3 length: 16 residues. V lost 0 bases and J lost 3, with 15 bases in between. The germline CDR1 and CDR2 sequences are SGHDN and FVKESK. This PCR relied on a set of 60 Vbeta primers and 13 Jbeta primers. TCRdb's table, derived via immunoSEQ multiplex PCR, lists solely in-frame clones and lacks some. The sample lists around 170,000 clones; 77% were seen once. This sequence joins TRBV14 and TRBJ2-7; D is perhaps TRBD1 (6 bases). Material for sequencing was PBMCs. This receptor was obtained from a man aged 18-30 years in good health and CMV-seronegative. The CDR3 DNA reads TGTGCCAGCAGCCAAGATGGGTACAGGGAAAGCTACGAGCAGTACTTC. It specifies CASSQDGYRESYEQYF. The variable domain in full, completed from reference TRBV14 and TRBJ2-7, reads EAGVTQFPSHSVIEKGQTVTLRCDPISGHDNLYWYRRVMGKEIKFLLHFVKESKQDESGMPNNRFLAERTGGTYSTLKVQPAELEDSGVYFCASSQDGYRESYEQYFGPGTRLTVT.